Listed here are 9 T cell receptor beta chains from one sample, sequenced in a study of blood T cell repertoires in COVID-19 (dated by TCRdb to 2018 to 2020). Receptors were amplified or captured by the immunoSEQ multiplex PCR assay. What TCRdb holds here is the immuneACCESS table cut down to in-frame rearrangements. Part of the clones is not present; checked against another copy, under half of the missing clones reflect an unresolved V gene, and the others are unexplained. The sample table contains 300,000 to 400,000 clones; only one count was recorded for less than 90% of them. Of the sample, 7.1% is held by the ten largest clones. The sequencing input was peripheral blood. All receptors come from a woman aged 55 to 70 with COVID-19, enrolled during active disease.

Details on this clone: Other DNA sequences in the sample encode the same CDR3. The CDR3 nucleotides read TGTGCCAGCAGCGTAGGACAGGACTATGGCTACACCTTC. It encodes CASSVGQDYGYTF. The rearrangement joins TRBV9 to TRBJ1-2; possibly TRBD1 for D (6 bases). Trimming took off 0 bases at V and 3 bases at J, with 6 bases between the two ends. Germline CDR1 reads SGDLS; CDR2 reads YYNGEE. The CDR3 has 13 residues.

Only a few counts were recorded for this clone. The chain joins TRBV7-8 to TRBJ1-1; 11 nucleotides agree with TRBD1. The ends lost 5 bases at V and 11 bases at J; junction bases unmatched: 13. Germline CDR1 and CDR2: SGHVS and FQNEAQ. This CDR3 is 15 amino acids long. CDR3 DNA sequence: TGTGCCAGCAGCACCCGGACAGGGGGCCGCTCAGGGGCTTTCTTT. This gives the protein CASSTRTGGRSGAFF.

The chain uses TRBV6-5 and TRBJ1-2, with D unresolved. V was clipped by 6 bases and J by 3 bases, with 8 bases between them. The CDR3 has 12 residues. Germline CDR1 MNHEY, CDR2 SVGAGI. CDR3 in DNA: TGTGCCAGCAGCGATCCAGACTATGGCTACACCTTC. It translates to CASSDPDYGYTF.

The V call is TRBV5-5, the J call TRBJ1-6; unclear D gene. Trimming stripped 1 base from V and 5 bases from J, with 19 bases between. The CDR3 has 18 residues. Germline V gives CDR1 SGHKS, CDR2 YYEKEE (reference sequence). This CDR3 is CASSLLSSPGSHNSPLHF. CDR3 bases: TGTGCCAGCAGCTTGTTGTCCTCGCCGGGGTCGCATAATTCACCCCTCCACTTT.

The gene calls are TRBV6-5 and TRBJ2-7, with D perhaps matching TRBD1 (6 bases). Trimming left V 7 bases short and J 2 bases short, with 9 bases between. Germline V gene lookup returns CDR1 MNHEY and CDR2 SVGAGI. This CDR3 is built from 12 residues. CDR3 in DNA: TGTGCCAGCACGGGACAAACCTACGAGCAGTACTTC. It codes for CASTGQTYEQYF.

The chain is built from TRBV29-1 and TRBJ1-1, with 8 nucleotides matching TRBD1. CDR1 is SQVTM and CDR2 is ANQGSEA in the germline V gene. Losses at the gene ends were 7 bases for V and 1 base for J; bases not matched to a gene: 2. This CDR3 has 12 amino acids. CDR3: CSAGQENTEAFF. The CDR3 DNA reads TGCAGCGCGGGACAGGAGAACACTGAAGCTTTCTTT.

This chain connects TRBV27 to TRBJ1-1, with 8 bases aligning to TRBD1. Germline loops: CDR1 MNHEY, CDR2 SMNVEV (reference sequence). The J segment lost 3 bases and the V segment lost 4 bases, leaving 7 bases of the junction unmatched. The CDR3 totals 15 residues. The DNA for the CDR3 is TGTGCCAGCAGTTCTCGACAGGGGCCCTACACTGAAGCTTTCTTT. Amino acids: CASSSRQGPYTEAFF.

V and J are TRBV5-1 and TRBJ2-7; D may be TRBD2 (6 bases). The CDR3 sequence is 16 residues long. Germline CDR1 is SGHRS and CDR2 is YFSETQ. Trimming removed 0 bases at V and 0 bases at J, with 13 bases between. The CDR3 nucleotides are TGCGCCAGCAGCTTGGCGACGGGAGATCTCTCCTACGAGCAGTACTTC. It specifies CASSLATGDLSYEQYF.

J is TRBJ1-2 and V is TRBV30; the D is unclear. The CDR3 length is 13 residues. CDR1 is GTSNPN and CDR2 is SVGIG in the germline V gene (reference sequence). V was cut by 5 bases and J by 8 bases, with 18 bases left in between. The CDR3 here is CAWYRSSPGGYTF. DNA for the CDR3: TGTGCCTGGTACCGTTCTTCTCCAGGCGGCTACACCTTC.